Below are 25 T cell receptor beta chains sequenced from a single sample in a study of Graves' ophthalmopathy and Graves' hyperthyroidism. The authors amplified TCR beta CDR3 regions from RNA transcripts. An initial RT-PCR round employing HTBI primers preceded a second-round multiplex PCR. One entry per CDR3 protein, called by TCRdb with MiXCR from the multiplex PCR reads. This sample has some 400,000 distinct CDR3 sequences, with approximately 20% found just once. The sequenced sample consisted of peripheral blood. The receptors come from a woman aged 18-29 years with Graves' ophthalmopathy.

This clonotype was picked up many times. V is TRBV28 and J is TRBJ2-2; no firm D call. Looked up from germline, CDR1 is MDHEN and CDR2 is SYDVKM. The V end was cut by 3 bases, the J end by 2 bases, with 7 bases between. This CDR3 has 14 residues. CDR3 DNA: TGTGCCAGCAGTTTGTGGGCCAACACCGGGGAGCTGTTTTTT. It is translated as CASSLWANTGELFF. Drawing the rest from reference TRBV28 and TRBJ2-2, the complete variable domain is DVKVTQSSRYLVKRTGEKVFLECVQDMDHENMFWYRQDPGLGLRLIYFSYDVKMKEKGDIPEGYSVSREKKERFSLILESASTNQTSMYLCASSLWANTGELFFGEGSRLTVL.

This clonotype appeared many times. V is TRBV5-1 and J is TRBJ2-5; 10 bases match TRBD1. This CDR3 has 15 amino acids. The V and J ends lost 4 bases and 4 bases, in that order; junction bases with no gene match: 7. The germline V gene has CDR1 SGHRS and CDR2 YFSETQ. CDR3 loop: CASSRGGDRGETQYF. The CDR3 DNA is TGCGCCAGCAGCCGAGGAGGGGACAGGGGAGAGACCCAGTACTTC.

In its sample, this clonotype was seen many times. This chain uses TRBV12-5 with TRBJ1-2, with D possibly matching TRBD1 (5 bases). This CDR3 comprises 12 residues. Trimming removed 6 bases at V and 1 base at J, with 6 bases between. Germline-derived CDR1 and CDR2 are LGHNT and FRNRAP. In DNA form, the CDR3 reads TGTGCTAGTGGCAGGGTTAACTATGGCTACACCTTC. This translates into CASGRVNYGYTF.

Ten or more counts support this clonotype. V is TRBV28 and J is TRBJ1-5; D gene ambiguous. Germline values: CDR1 MDHEN, CDR2 SYDVKM. Between the trimmed V and J ends, which lost 2 bases and 6 bases, there was a span of 14 bases. CDR3 length: 15 amino acids. Written as DNA, the CDR3 is TGTGCCAGCAGTTTAGGAGGGTTGGAGGGTCAGCCCCAGCATTTT. Encoded protein: CASSLGGLEGQPQHF.

This clonotype has a count of ten or more. The rearrangement uses TRBV7-2 and TRBJ2-5; D might be TRBD2 (5 bases). V lost 5 bases to trimming and J lost 2 bases, with 12 bases between them. CDR1 and CDR2 from the germline V gene are SGHTA and FQGNSA. The CDR3 contains 14 residues. CDR3 region: CASSGRGPQETQYF. CDR3 in DNA: TGTGCCAGCAGCGGCAGAGGGCCTCAAGAGACCCAGTACTTC.

Many counts were recorded for this clonotype. This may be a read error, as it is one base from a much larger clone. This chain links TRBV12-3 or TRBV12-4 with TRBJ2-2; tentatively, D is TRBD2 (6 bases). The CDR3 extends over 15 amino acids. Trimming removed 4 bases from V and 1 base from J, with 10 bases in between. The CDR3 bases are TGTGCCAGCAGTTGGGGACTGTTGAACACCGGGGAGCTGTTTTTT. Residues: CASSWGLLNTGELFF.

At least ten counts were recorded for this clonotype. The chain uses TRBV10-3 and TRBJ2-5, with D hard to call. CDR1 is ENHRY, CDR2 SYGVKD, per germline. Trimming removed 0 bases from V and 5 bases from J, with 7 bases in between. The CDR3 runs 13 residues. CDR3 amino acids: CAISESPGETQYF. The DNA of the CDR3 is TGTGCCATCAGTGAGTCGCCCGGGGAGACCCAGTACTTC.

This clonotype occurred many times. The rearrangement joins TRBV6-2 or TRBV6-3 to TRBJ1-3, with D possibly matching TRBD1 (5 bases). Germline loops: CDR1 MNHEY, CDR2 SVGEGT. Trimming stripped 7 bases from V and 4 bases from J, with 17 bases between. The length of the CDR3 is 15 residues. The CDR3 region is CASNSGSLRGNTIYF. The CDR3 DNA follows: TGTGCCAGCAACTCAGGGAGCCTGAGAGGAAACACCATATATTTT.

The sample holds many counts of this clonotype. The gene calls are TRBV9 and TRBJ2-2; D unclear. Deletions cut 1 base from V and 6 bases from J, with 10 bases between. This CDR3 has 14 amino acids. Germline loops: CDR1 SGDLS, CDR2 YYNGEE. DNA for the CDR3: TGTGCCAGCAGCGTATCTCCCCCGGCCGGGGAGCTGTTTTTT. This gives the protein CASSVSPPAGELFF.

This clonotype occurred many times. This chain links TRBV28 with TRBJ1-1; no reliable D call. CDR3 size: 14 residues. V gave up 3 bases and J gave up 4 bases, with 12 bases separating them. Germline V CDR1 and CDR2: MDHEN, SYDVKM. CDR3 residues: CASSFASESTEAFF. In DNA, the CDR3 is TGTGCCAGCAGTTTTGCGTCTGAATCCACTGAAGCTTTCTTT.

This clonotype showed up many times. The chain combines TRBV28 with TRBJ2-7; TRBD1 agrees at 7 bases. The CDR3 loop spans 12 amino acids. Losses at the gene ends were 10 bases for V and 4 bases for J; bases not matched to a gene: 7. The germline gives CDR1 MDHEN, CDR2 SYDVKM. The CDR3 sequence is CATGTERYEQYF. In DNA, the CDR3 is TGTGCCACGGGGACAGAACGTTACGAGCAGTACTTC.

The chain recombines TRBV4-3 with TRBJ1-2; D ambiguous. V was trimmed by 1 base and J by 0 bases, leaving 9 bases between them. This CDR3 spans 15 amino acids. Germline V gene data show CDR1 as LGHNA and CDR2 as YSLEER. CDR3 protein: CASSQGAAANYGYTF. CDR3 DNA sequence: TGCGCCAGCAGCCAAGGGGCGGCTGCTAACTATGGCTACACCTTC.

The sample holds many counts of this clonotype. The chain recombines TRBV10-3 with TRBJ1-5; D remains ambiguous. From germline, CDR1 is ENHRY and CDR2 SYGVKD. The CDR3 is 14 residues long. V lost 5 bases and J 6 bases, leaving 14 bases between the germline ends. CDR3 sequence reads: CAISTQREGQPQHF. CDR3 in DNA: TGTGCCATCAGTACCCAGAGGGAGGGTCAGCCCCAGCATTTT.

This clonotype was seen ten or more times. The chain employs TRBV12-3 or TRBV12-4 and TRBJ1-5, with D possibly TRBD1 on 5 matching bases. Trimming removed 4 bases from V and 5 bases from J, with 15 bases in between. The CDR3 runs to 15 residues. The CDR3 DNA reads as TGTGCCAGCAGTTCGGGGACGGACGATTATCAGCCCCAGCATTTT. This codes for CASSSGTDDYQPQHF.

This clonotype turned up a few times. This chain uses TRBV9 with TRBJ2-7; 9 nucleotides align to TRBD1. The CDR3 consists of 14 residues. Unmatched junction bases numbered 8, after V lost 6 bases and J lost 4 bases. CDR1 is SGDLS, CDR2 YYNGEE, per germline. In DNA form, the CDR3 reads TGTGCCAGCACCCCGGGACAGGGATCGTACGAGCAGTACTTC. It yields the protein CASTPGQGSYEQYF.

This clonotype has at least ten counts. The V call is TRBV28, the J call TRBJ2-7; no clear D gene. Trimming removed 2 bases from V and 1 base from J, with 6 bases in between. This CDR3 is built from 13 residues. The germline V gene has CDR1 MDHEN and CDR2 SYDVKM. The DNA for the CDR3 is TGTGCCAGCAGTTTACCAGGTTCCTACGAGCAGTACTTC. Protein sequence: CASSLPGSYEQYF.

In its sample, this clonotype was seen many times. This sequence joins TRBV6-5 and TRBJ1-2; 10 bases line up with TRBD1. Trimming took 4 bases from V and 2 from J; bases not matched to a gene: 4. The CDR3 runs to 15 residues. In germline, CDR1 is MNHEY, CDR2 SVGAGI. CDR3 region: CASSSSGQGNYGYTF. The CDR3 DNA is TGTGCCAGCAGTTCCTCGGGACAGGGGAACTATGGCTACACCTTC.

This clonotype was counted at least ten times. The CDR3 DNA reads as TGTGCCAGCAGCTATCAATACAGGGGAAAGGCGAACTATGGCTACACCTTC. It yields the protein CASSYQYRGKANYGYTF. The genes are TRBV7-6 and TRBJ1-2; 7 bases agree with TRBD1. The CDR3 runs 17 residues. J was trimmed by 2 bases and V by 4 bases; bases with no gene match: 13. Germline CDR1 is SGHVS and CDR2 is FNYEAQ.

This clonotype was counted at least ten times. V and J are TRBV6-5 and TRBJ1-1; D is possibly TRBD1 (6 bases). CDR3 size: 16 residues. Germline lookup yields CDR1 MNHEY and CDR2 SVGAGI. V was shortened by 2 bases and J by 0 bases, with 13 bases between the two germline ends. CDR3 amino acids: CASSYDRGRMNTEAFF. The DNA for the CDR3 is TGTGCCAGCAGTTACGATCGGGGGCGGATGAACACTGAAGCTTTCTTT.

This clonotype has at least ten counts. The chain uses TRBV30 and TRBJ2-5; D is uncertain. The CDR3 has 12 residues. Trimming took 2 bases from V and 7 from J, leaving 11 bases between them. Germline-derived CDR1 and CDR2 are GTSNPN and SVGIG (reference sequence). CDR3 loop: CAWSPLKGTQYF. CDR3 DNA sequence: TGTGCCTGGAGTCCCCTGAAGGGGACCCAGTACTTC.

This clonotype was seen repeatedly, ten times or more. The chain recombines TRBV13 with TRBJ1-1; possible D gene TRBD1, 5 bases. CDR3 length: 13 residues. CDR1 PRHDT and CDR2 FYEKMQ come from the germline V gene (reference sequence). Trimming shortened V by 2 bases and J by 10 bases, and 14 bases separated the two germline ends. CDR3 in DNA: TGTGCCAGCAGCTTATCGGGACCGAAACGAGCTTTCTTT. Encoded protein: CASSLSGPKRAFF.

This clonotype was recorded at least ten times. The J gene is TRBJ1-5, the V gene TRBV20-1, with 10 bases fitting TRBD1. Per the germline V gene, CDR1 is DFQATT and CDR2 is SNEGSKA (reference sequence). With V trimmed by 6 bases and J by 7 bases, 6 bases remained unmatched. This CDR3 is built from 13 residues. CDR3 amino acids: CSAGTGVRQPQHF. The CDR3 DNA reads TGCAGTGCCGGGACAGGGGTAAGGCAGCCCCAGCATTTT.

This clonotype was seen at least ten times. The chain carries TRBV3-1 and TRBJ2-5, with D possibly matching TRBD2 (6 bases). Per the germline V gene, CDR1 is LGHDT and CDR2 is YNNKEL (reference sequence). Trimming removed 4 bases from V and 2 bases from J, with 20 bases in between. The CDR3 loop spans 17 amino acids. The CDR3 coding sequence is TGTGCCAGCAGCCCCTATCGCGGGGTGGGTCAACAAGAGACCCAGTACTTC. Protein product: CASSPYRGVGQQETQYF.

Many counts were recorded for this clonotype. The J gene is TRBJ2-5, the V gene TRBV19; 12 bases are shared with TRBD2. The CDR3 sequence is 19 residues long. The germline gives CDR1 LNHDA, CDR2 SQIVND (reference sequence). V was clipped by 3 bases and J by 5 bases; unmatched bases: 16. The CDR3 DNA follows: TGTGCCAGTAGTATGGTGACTAGCGGGAGAAACGTAGCGCGGGAGACCCAGTACTTC. Its protein product is CASSMVTSGRNVARETQYF. The variable domain in full, with the rest retrieved from reference TRBV19 and TRBJ2-5, is DGGITQSPKYLFRKEGQNVTLSCEQNLNHDAMYWYRQDPGQGLRLIYYSQIVNDFQKGDIAEGYSVSREKKESFPLTVTSAQKNPTAFYLCASSMVTSGRNVARETQYFGPGTRLLVL.

J is TRBJ2-7 and V is TRBV6-2 or TRBV6-3, with 10 bases matching TRBD1. The junction had 7 bases not matched to a gene; V was cut back by 2 bases and J by 6 bases. The CDR3 is made up of 15 amino acids. The germline CDR1 and CDR2 sequences are MNHEY and SVGEGT. The CDR3 region has the DNA TGTGCCAGCAGTTACCGGACAGGGGGACGGGGCGAGCAGTACTTC. Translation: CASSYRTGGRGEQYF.